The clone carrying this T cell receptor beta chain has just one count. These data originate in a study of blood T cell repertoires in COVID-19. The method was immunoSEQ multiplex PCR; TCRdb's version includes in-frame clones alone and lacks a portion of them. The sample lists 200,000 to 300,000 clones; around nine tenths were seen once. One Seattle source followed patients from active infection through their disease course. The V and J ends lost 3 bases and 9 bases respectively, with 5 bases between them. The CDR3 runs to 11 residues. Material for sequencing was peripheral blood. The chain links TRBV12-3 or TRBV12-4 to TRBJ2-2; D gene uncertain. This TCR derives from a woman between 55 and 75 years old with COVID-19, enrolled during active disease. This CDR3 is CASSFGRELFF. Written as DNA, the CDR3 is TGTGCCAGCAGTTTTGGCAGGGAGCTGTTTTTT.